This record concerns one T cell receptor beta chain sequence. Using immunoSEQ multiplex PCR, the repertoire was profiled, and TCRdb retains in-frame clones only, with some absent. The sample contains some 190,000 clones, approximately 84% of which appear only once. The data stem from a study of blood T cell repertoires in COVID-19. The receptor comes from a woman aged 80 or over with COVID-19, enrolled during active disease. Sequencing was performed on peripheral blood.

The CDR3 nucleotides read TGTGCCAGCGGAAGGACAGACTCCTACAATGAGCAGTTCTTC. Translation gives CASGRTDSYNEQFF. The rearrangement joins TRBV6-5 to TRBJ2-1, with D possibly TRBD1 on 6 matching bases. V lost 8 bases to trimming and J lost 0 bases, with 11 bases between them. CDR3 length equals 14 residues. Per the germline V gene, CDR1 is MNHEY and CDR2 is SVGAGI.